These 29 T cell receptor beta chains came from one sample sequenced in a study of control samples from healthy donors and cancer patients. Clones were sequenced by immunoSEQ multiplex PCR, and TCRdb holds only the in-frame ones, with some missing. The data hold about 110,000 clones, with just under 85% observed a single time. The sequenced sample was blood. The receptors here all came from a man aged 18 to 29 in good health.

The rearrangement uses TRBV29-1 and TRBJ1-5; D is uncertain. Germline-derived CDR1 and CDR2 are SQVTM and ANQGSEA. Trimming shortened V by 4 bases and J by 7 bases, and 11 bases separated the two germline ends. The CDR3 totals 12 residues. This CDR3 reads CSVGEGGQPQHF. The CDR3 nucleotides read TGCAGCGTTGGGGAGGGCGGGCAGCCCCAGCATTTT.

In the case of this clone: Other DNA sequences within the sample encode an identical CDR3. This rearrangement joins TRBV29-1 to TRBJ2-3, with 11 bases matching TRBD1. CDR3 size: 12 residues. Looked up from germline, CDR1 is SQVTM and CDR2 is ANQGSEA. Losses at the gene ends were 6 bases for V and 5 bases for J; bases not matched to a gene: 1. The DNA of the CDR3 is TGCAGCGTGGGACAGGGGGGAGATACGCAGTATTTT. It encodes CSVGQGGDTQYF.

This rearrangement joins TRBV3-1 (or the pseudogene TRBV3-2) to TRBJ2-3; TRBD2 is a possible D gene (6 bases). The CDR3 extends over 17 amino acids. Germline V CDR1 and CDR2: LGHDT, YNNKEL (reference sequence). Trimming shortened V by 7 bases and J by 0 bases, and 20 bases separated the two germline ends. The CDR3 is CASTWRAPCASTDTQYF. CDR3 DNA: TGTGCCAGCACGTGGAGGGCCCCCTGTGCTAGCACAGATACGCAGTATTTT.

The chain is built from TRBV4-3 and TRBJ2-5; D gene unclear. Trimming took 1 base from V and 5 from J, leaving 8 bases between them. The V gene's germline CDR1 is LGHNA and CDR2 YSLEER. This CDR3 spans 13 amino acids. The CDR3 region has the DNA TGCGCCAGCAGCCAAGGTCCCAGGGAGACCCAGTACTTC. It specifies CASSQGPRETQYF.

The gene calls are TRBV18 and TRBJ1-3, with no clear D. Trimming shortened V by 3 bases and J by 0 bases, and 12 bases separated the two germline ends. CDR1 and CDR2 from the germline V gene are KGHSH and LQKENI. This CDR3 has 16 amino acids. The CDR3, as DNA: TGTGCCAGCTCACCTACCTTCTTAGCCTCTGGAAACACCATATATTTT. Translated: CASSPTFLASGNTIYF.

The chain couples TRBV7-2 to TRBJ2-7; TRBD2 agrees at 7 bases. Germline assignment: CDR1 SGHTA and CDR2 FQGNSA. The length of the CDR3 is 16 residues. The V gene end was trimmed by 3 bases and the J gene end by 3 bases; junction bases not matched to a gene: 11. CDR3 DNA: TGTGCCAGCAGCTTTAGACCTGGGGAGGGAAACTACGAGCAGTACGTC. It yields the protein CASSFRPGEGNYEQYV.

The chain combines TRBV14 with TRBJ2-5, with D tentatively TRBD2 (5 bases). Germline V lookup: CDR1 SGHDN, CDR2 FVKESK. The CDR3 has 14 residues. With 4 bases removed from V and 0 bases from J, the gap between germline ends came to 9 bases. CDR3 sequence: CASSLRTHQETQYF. The DNA for the CDR3 is TGTGCCAGCAGCCTGAGGACTCACCAAGAGACCCAGTACTTC.

The chain employs TRBV5-5 and TRBJ2-1; D unclear. CDR3 length: 14 residues. The germline V gene encodes CDR1 SGHKS and CDR2 YYEKEE (reference sequence). V was cut by 2 bases and J by 6 bases, with 12 bases left in between. In DNA, the CDR3 is TGTGCCAGCAGCTTCGGATCGATGGGCAATGAGCAGTTCTTC. It encodes CASSFGSMGNEQFF.

The rearrangement links TRBV16 to TRBJ1-6; no definite D call. CDR1 is KGHSY, CDR2 FQNENV, per germline. The CDR3 runs 12 residues. The V gene lost 0 bases and the J gene lost 13 bases, with 7 bases spanning the gap. The CDR3 spells CASSQSTSPLHF. The CDR3 region has the DNA TGTGCCAGCAGCCAATCTACGAGCCCCCTCCACTTT.

The chain combines TRBV7-9 with TRBJ1-1; no clear D. The germline V gene has CDR1 SEHNR and CDR2 FQNEAQ (reference sequence). V lost 6 bases and J lost 0, with 5 bases in between. This CDR3 is 12 amino acids long. The CDR3 DNA sequence: TGTGCCAGCAGGATTCTGAACACTGAAGCTTTCTTT. Amino acid sequence: CASRILNTEAFF.

This rearrangement joins TRBV25-1 to TRBJ2-7, with 7 bases that match TRBD1. CDR1 is MGHDK, CDR2 SYGVNS, per germline. The CDR3 is 13 amino acids. V gave up 4 bases and J gave up 5 bases; unmatched junction bases: 5. Written as DNA, the CDR3 is TGTGCCAGCAGTGCTACAGGGGAACACGAGCAGTACTTC. Encoded protein: CASSATGEHEQYF.

The chain combines TRBV6-5 with TRBJ2-1; weak D call: TRBD2 (6 bases). CDR1 MNHEY and CDR2 SVGAGI come from the germline V gene. V was pared by 4 bases and J by 7 bases, with 17 bases between. There are 15 residues in the CDR3. In DNA form, the CDR3 reads TGTGCCAGCAGTTCCCGAACAAGGAGGGTGAATGAGCAGTTCTTC. Translating it yields CASSSRTRRVNEQFF.

The chain joins TRBV7-2 to TRBJ2-7, with 8 bases fitting TRBD2. Per germline, CDR1 SGHTA and CDR2 FQGNSA. J was trimmed by 2 bases and V by 1 base; bases with no gene match: 7. The CDR3 covers 16 residues. DNA for the CDR3: TGTGCCAGCAGCTTAGTTCCGGGGGGGTCGGCCTACGAGCAGTACTTC. Translated, it gives CASSLVPGGSAYEQYF.

The V and J genes are TRBV5-1 and TRBJ1-2; possible D gene TRBD1, 5 bases. Germline values: CDR1 SGHRS, CDR2 YFSETQ. V lost 1 base, J lost 4 bases, and 11 bases lay in between. CDR3 size: 14 residues. CDR3 loop: CASSLRSGSYGYTF. The CDR3 nucleotides read TGCGCCAGCAGCTTGAGATCAGGGTCCTATGGCTACACCTTC.

V is TRBV27 and J is TRBJ2-7; weak D call: TRBD1 (5 bases). The CDR3 runs 14 residues. Trimming took off 2 bases at V and 1 base at J, with 9 bases between the two ends. From germline, CDR1 is MNHEY and CDR2 SMNVEV (reference sequence). The CDR3: CASSLERGSYEQYF. CDR3 in DNA: TGTGCCAGCAGTTTAGAAAGGGGTTCCTACGAGCAGTACTTC.

The chain has TRBV9 and TRBJ2-7; no firm D call. This CDR3 contains 12 residues. Per germline, CDR1 SGDLS and CDR2 YYNGEE. V shed 0 bases and J shed 5 bases, with 6 bases lying between them. For the CDR3, the DNA is TGTGCCAGCAGCGTAGTTTGGGACGAGCAGTACTTC. Its protein product is CASSVVWDEQYF.

The chain is built from TRBV7-6 and TRBJ2-5; D is ambiguous. Trimming pared 4 bases from V and 5 bases from J, leaving 11 bases between. This CDR3 comprises 13 residues. Germline lookup yields CDR1 SGHVS and CDR2 FNYEAQ. In DNA form, the CDR3 reads TGTGCCAGCAGCTCTCTCGCCAGGGAGACCCAGTACTTC. It translates to CASSSLARETQYF.

This chain joins TRBV3-1 (or the pseudogene TRBV3-2) and TRBJ1-5; 9 nucleotides line up with TRBD1. CDR3 length: 14 amino acids. V was pared by 3 bases and J by 6 bases, with 3 bases of the junction left unmatched. Germline V gene sequence: CDR1 LGHDT, CDR2 YNNKEL (reference sequence). DNA for the CDR3: TGTGCCAGCAGCCAGGGACAGGGTTTTCAGCCCCAGCATTTT. The encoded protein is CASSQGQGFQPQHF.

V usage is TRBV10-3 and J usage is TRBJ1-3; D unclear. The CDR3 totals 13 residues. Germline CDR1 ENHRY, CDR2 SYGVKD. V lost 6 bases and J 0 bases, leaving 6 bases between the germline ends. The CDR3 reads CAIRPDSGNTIYF. The CDR3 bases are TGTGCCATCAGGCCCGACTCTGGAAACACCATATATTTT.

CDR3 amino acids: CASFSGQGRGTEAFF. In DNA form, the CDR3 reads TGTGCCAGCTTTTCGGGACAGGGACGTGGTACTGAAGCTTTCTTT. V and J are TRBV6-6 and TRBJ1-1; 9 nucleotides line up with TRBD1. Losses at the gene ends were 8 bases for V and 5 bases for J; bases not matched to a gene: 12. Germline CDR1 is MNHNY and CDR2 is SVGAGI (reference sequence). The CDR3 runs to 15 residues.

This clone showed up just a few times. The rearrangement uses TRBV5-4 and TRBJ1-1, with D perhaps matching TRBD1 (5 bases). V dropped 6 bases and J dropped 5 bases, with 17 bases sitting between them. Looked up from germline, CDR1 is SGHNT and CDR2 is YYREEE (reference sequence). This CDR3 contains 14 residues. The CDR3 here is CASTQQGVRTEAFF. CDR3 in DNA: TGTGCCAGCACCCAGCAGGGAGTCAGGACTGAAGCTTTCTTT. Full variable domain (outside the CDR3, taken from reference TRBV5-4 and TRBJ1-1): ETGVTQSPTHLIKTRGQQVTLRCSSQSGHNTVSWYQQALGQGPQFIFQYYREEENGRGNFPPRFSGLQFPNYSSELNVNALELDDSALYLCASTQQGVRTEAFFGQGTRLTVV.

The CDR3: CASRYGKNTGELFF. CDR3 in DNA: TGTGCCAGCCGTTACGGAAAGAACACCGGGGAGCTGTTTTTT. This chain links TRBV27 with TRBJ2-2; D call uncertain. The CDR3 consists of 14 residues. Trimming left V 8 bases short and J 1 base short, with 11 bases between. Per the germline V gene, CDR1 is MNHEY and CDR2 is SMNVEV (reference sequence).

The V and J genes are TRBV9 and TRBJ1-4; 7 bases are shared with TRBD1. Trimming removed 3 bases from V and 6 bases from J; junction bases left unmatched: 14. The CDR3 consists of 17 residues. The V gene's germline CDR1 is SGDLS and CDR2 YYNGEE. The chain's CDR3 is CASSARQGGVQDEKLFF. The CDR3 coding sequence is TGTGCCAGCAGCGCTCGACAGGGCGGGGTACAGGATGAAAAACTGTTTTTT.

The chain couples TRBV6-6 to TRBJ1-2, with D possibly being TRBD1 (6 bases). This CDR3 is built from 14 residues. In germline, CDR1 is MNHNY, CDR2 SVGAGI (reference sequence). V lost 6 bases and J lost 8, with 19 bases in between. The CDR3 DNA sequence: TGTGCCAGCAGCCTCCCGGGACCCGGACAGGGCTACACCTTC. It codes for CASSLPGPGQGYTF.

This clone occurred a few times. Other DNA sequences in this sample translate to the same CDR3. The chain links TRBV9 to TRBJ2-2; TRBD2 matches 10 bases. J was trimmed by 8 bases and V by 0 bases; bases with no gene match: 7. CDR1 SGDLS and CDR2 YYNGEE come from the germline V gene. This CDR3 region has 16 residues. The CDR3 sequence is CASSVVAAGGRGELFF. In nucleotides, the CDR3 is TGTGCCAGCAGCGTAGTAGCAGCGGGGGGGCGGGGGGAGCTGTTTTTT. The entire variable domain, with the rest obtained from reference TRBV9 and TRBJ2-2, is as follows: DSGVTQTPKHLITATGQRVTLRCSPRSGDLSVYWYQQSLDQGLQFLIQYYNGEERAKGNILERFSAQQFPDLHSELNLSSLELGDSALYFCASSVVAAGGRGELFFGEGSRLTVL.

This chain connects TRBV5-1 to TRBJ2-3; possible D gene TRBD2, 6 bases. Trimming stripped 5 bases from V and 0 bases from J, with 13 bases between. The CDR3 runs 15 residues. Germline V gene sequence: CDR1 SGHRS, CDR2 YFSETQ. The CDR3: CASRREVSSTDTQYF. The CDR3 DNA sequence: TGCGCCAGCAGGCGGGAAGTGAGTAGCACAGATACGCAGTATTTT.

This clone was seen at least ten times. The rearrangement links TRBV18 to TRBJ1-2, with TRBD1 identical over 7 bases. The junction had 10 bases not matched to a gene; V was cut back by 2 bases and J by 7 bases. Germline CDR1 and CDR2: KGHSH and LQKENI. This CDR3 is 15 amino acids long. CDR3 DNA sequence: TGTGCCAGCTCACCAGGGAAGGGGGCTCCTAGTGGCTACACCTTC. Translating gives CASSPGKGAPSGYTF. The variable domain in full, with the rest retrieved from reference TRBV18 and TRBJ1-2, is NAGVMQNPRHLVRRRGQEARLRCSPMKGHSHVYWYRQLPEEGLKFMVYLQKENIIDESGMPKERFSAEFPKEGPSILRIQQVVRGDSAAYFCASSPGKGAPSGYTFGSGTRLTVV.

This chain links TRBV30 with TRBJ1-4; D uncertain. The CDR3 is 12 residues long. Germline CDR1 GTSNPN, CDR2 SVGIG (reference sequence). The V and J ends lost 0 bases and 8 bases respectively, with 7 bases between them. The CDR3 loop reads CAWSVLGEKLFF. The CDR3 region has the DNA TGTGCCTGGAGTGTACTAGGGGAAAAACTGTTTTTT.

This sequence joins TRBV7-9 and TRBJ1-4; no reliable D call. Per germline, CDR1 SEHNR and CDR2 FQNEAQ (reference sequence). Trimming took off 5 bases at V and 4 bases at J, with 20 bases between the two ends. The CDR3 runs 17 residues. The CDR3 is CASSPPLEGDLNEKLFF. CDR3 bases: TGTGCCAGCAGCCCCCCTTTAGAGGGAGACCTTAATGAAAAACTGTTTTTT.